This entry lists 8 T cell receptor beta chains sequenced from one sample in a study of cytomegalovirus exposure and HLA in healthy donors. Researchers ran the PCR with 60 Vbeta and 13 Jbeta primers. The assay was immunoSEQ multiplex PCR, and TCRdb's table has in-frame clones only and misses some. This table has approximately 150,000 clones, roughly three quarters appearing once. Source material: PBMCs. The receptors were gathered from a male donor in good health and CMV-seronegative.

This chain uses TRBV28 with TRBJ1-2; D gene uncertain. CDR1 is MDHEN and CDR2 is SYDVKM in the germline V gene. CDR3 length: 13 amino acids. Trimming cost V 2 bases and J 8 bases, with 12 bases left between them. DNA of the CDR3: TGTGCCAGCAGTTTAAAAGGACTTCGGGGCTACACCTTC. It specifies CASSLKGLRGYTF.

This chain uses TRBV5-6 with TRBJ2-5; the D gene is possibly TRBD2 (7 bases). The CDR3 has 13 amino acids. Trimming cost V 0 bases and J 7 bases, with 10 bases left between them. Per the germline V gene, CDR1 is SGHDT and CDR2 is YYEEEE. The CDR3 DNA is TGTGCCAGCAGCTTGGGAGGGGGGGTGACCCAGTACTTC. It specifies CASSLGGGVTQYF. Looking up the rest from reference TRBV5-6 and TRBJ2-5 gives the full variable domain: DAGVTQSPTHLIKTRGQQVTLRCSPKSGHDTVSWYQQALGQGPQFIFQYYEEEERQRGNFPDRFSGHQFPNYSSELNVNALLLGDSALYLCASSLGGGVTQYFGPGTRLLVL.

The genes are TRBV2 and TRBJ1-6, with a possible D match to TRBD1 (5 bases). Germline V gives CDR1 SNHLY, CDR2 FYNNEI. The CDR3 contains 14 residues. Trimming stripped 4 bases from V and 7 bases from J, with 11 bases between. The DNA of the CDR3 is TGTGCCAGCAGTGCCCAGGGAACCAATTCACCCCTCCACTTT. Translation gives CASSAQGTNSPLHF. Based on the CDR3 plus reference TRBV2 and TRBJ1-6, the full variable domain is EPEVTQTPSHQVTQMGQEVILRCVPISNHLYFYWYRQILGQKVEFLVSFYNNEISEKSEIFDDQFSVERPDGSNFTLKIRSTKLEDSAMYFCASSAQGTNSPLHFGNGTRLTVT.

This clone showed up just a few times. The chain has TRBV7-9 and TRBJ2-7, with TRBD1 identical over 8 bases. This CDR3 contains 14 residues. Trimming removed 4 bases from V and 2 bases from J; junction bases left unmatched: 4. Germline V gene sequence: CDR1 SEHNR, CDR2 FQNEAQ (reference sequence). The CDR3: CASSSRQGTYEQYF. In DNA form, the CDR3 reads TGTGCCAGCAGCTCAAGACAGGGGACCTACGAGCAGTACTTC. Using reference TRBV7-9 and TRBJ2-7 for the parts outside the CDR3, the full variable domain is DTGVSQNPRHKITKRGQNVTFRCDPISEHNRLYWYRQTLGQGPEFLTYFQNEAQLEKSRLLSDRFSAERPKGSFSTLEIQRTEQGDSAMYLCASSSRQGTYEQYFGPGTRLTVT.

The rearrangement joins TRBV28 to TRBJ2-7; a possible D gene is TRBD1 (6 bases). The CDR3 loop spans 18 amino acids. The V end lost 1 base, the J end lost 6 bases, and 25 bases lay between the germline ends. Germline CDR1 and CDR2: MDHEN and SYDVKM. The CDR3: CASSLSGWLRGGKGEQYF. DNA of the CDR3: TGTGCCAGCAGTTTATCAGGCTGGTTGAGAGGGGGAAAGGGCGAGCAGTACTTC.

The count of this clone is one. The chain recombines TRBV7-3 with TRBJ2-1, with 7 bases aligning to TRBD2. The germline gives CDR1 SGHTA, CDR2 FQGTGA. There are 15 residues in the CDR3. The trim removed 4 bases at V and 7 bases at J, leaving 10 bases unmatched. In DNA, the CDR3 is TGTGCCAGCAGCTCCCGACTAGCCCCACCAAATGAGCAGTTCTTC. It translates to CASSSRLAPPNEQFF.

This chain links TRBV7-9 with TRBJ1-6; D is possibly TRBD1 (6 bases). Germline V CDR1 and CDR2: SEHNR, FQNEAQ (reference sequence). There are 12 residues in the CDR3. Trimming cost V 10 bases and J 15 bases, with 19 bases left between them. The CDR3 sequence: CATRREGGLLHF. CDR3 DNA: TGTGCCACTAGGAGGGAGGGGGGTCTCCTCCACTTT.

The chain has TRBV6-1 and TRBJ2-5; 10 positions match TRBD2. The CDR3 runs 15 residues. J was trimmed by 2 bases and V by 2 bases; bases with no gene match: 2. CDR1 and CDR2 from the germline V gene are MNHNS and SASEGT. The CDR3: CASSELAGDQETQYF. DNA of the CDR3: TGTGCCAGCAGTGAACTAGCGGGGGATCAAGAGACCCAGTACTTC.